The sequence of this T cell receptor beta chain was determined in a study of T cell changes during pregnancy in multiple sclerosis. Some clones are missing from TCRdb's copy, which holds only in-frame ones; the method was immunoSEQ multiplex PCR. Of 50,000 to 70,000 clones in the sample, roughly 90% were seen once. From germline, CDR1 is MNHNS and CDR2 SASEGT. V shed 3 bases and J 3 bases; nucleotides not matched to a gene: 4. This CDR3 is built from 16 residues. This clone occurred once. This clonotype was sampled from a female donor with multiple sclerosis, enrolled in a pregnancy study. The rearrangement uses TRBV6-1 and TRBJ2-3; 12 nucleotides match TRBD1. The sequencing here drew on CD8+ T cells from peripheral blood mononuclear cells, taken before pregnancy. The chain's CDR3 is CASSERDRGQTDTQYF. CDR3 nucleotide sequence: TGTGCCAGCAGTGAGCGGGACAGGGGGCAGACAGATACGCAGTATTTT.